The 12 T cell receptor beta chains given below trace back to one sample, sequenced in a study of cytotoxic CD8 clonotypes in ibrutinib-treated CLL. TCRdb keeps only in-frame clones here, not all; method: immunoSEQ multiplex PCR. The table records hundreds of thousands of clones, 60% to 80% of them present only once. Sequencing used PBMCs, obtained after 36 months of ibrutinib treatment. The receptor set was obtained from a human donor with chronic lymphocytic leukemia.

This clone has just a few counts. The chain is built from TRBV19 and TRBJ2-5, with D possibly being TRBD1 (6 bases). The ends were cut back, 1 base at V and 2 bases at J, with 17 bases in the middle. The germline CDR1 and CDR2 sequences are LNHDA and SQIVND (reference sequence). This CDR3 is built from 17 residues. As DNA, the CDR3 is TGTGCCAGTAGTATAGCCAGGACAGCGAGCTTTCAAGAGACCCAGTACTTC. Translated, it gives CASSIARTASFQETQYF.

V and J are TRBV4-1 and TRBJ2-7; D gene ambiguous. Germline CDR1 reads MGHRA; CDR2 reads YSYEKL. Trimming cost V 0 bases and J 5 bases, with 20 bases left between them. The CDR3 runs to 17 residues. For the CDR3, the DNA is TGCGCCAGCAGCCAAGAAAGACCCGGACGCCGAATGGACGAGCAGTACTTC. This sequence encodes CASSQERPGRRMDEQYF.

This sequence joins TRBV5-1 and TRBJ2-1; D gene ambiguous. Germline loops: CDR1 SGHRS, CDR2 YFSETQ. V was trimmed by 2 bases and J by 0 bases, leaving 12 bases between them. The CDR3 length is 16 residues. CDR3 coding DNA: TGCGCCAGCAGCTTCCACGGTGCCCCCTCCTACAATGAGCAGTTCTTC. This sequence encodes CASSFHGAPSYNEQFF.

This clone was counted between two and nine times. This chain joins TRBV29-1 and TRBJ2-7; D might be TRBD2 (5 bases). Germline assignment: CDR1 SQVTM and CDR2 ANQGSEA. V was clipped by 7 bases and J by 0 bases, with 13 bases between them. This CDR3 is 13 amino acids long. The CDR3 region is CSAYAGISYEQYF. The CDR3 bases are TGCAGCGCGTATGCCGGGATCTCCTACGAGCAGTACTTC.

The chain recombines TRBV2 with TRBJ1-3; TRBD1 aligns across 8 bases. The CDR3 runs to 14 residues. The germline V gene has CDR1 SNHLY and CDR2 FYNNEI. The junction had 1 base not matched to a gene; V was cut back by 6 bases and J by 0 bases. The CDR3: CASRGTGSGNTIYF. The CDR3 DNA is TGTGCCAGCAGGGGGACAGGCTCTGGAAACACCATATATTTT. The full variable domain, with the rest looked up from reference TRBV2 and TRBJ1-3, is EPEVTQTPSHQVTQMGQEVILRCVPISNHLYFYWYRQILGQKVEFLVSFYNNEISEKSEIFDDQFSVERPDGSNFTLKIRSTKLEDSAMYFCASRGTGSGNTIYFGEGSWLTVV.

CDR3 in amino acids: CASSYDGVSYGYTF. The CDR3 coding sequence is TGTGCCAGCAGTTACGATGGGGTGAGCTATGGCTACACCTTC. The V call is TRBV6-5, the J call TRBJ1-2; no firm D call. Germline V CDR1 and CDR2: MNHEY, SVGAGI. V was trimmed by 2 bases and J by 4 bases, leaving 11 bases between them. The CDR3 contains 14 residues.

The chain carries TRBV5-4 and TRBJ1-2; D is undetermined. This CDR3 has 12 residues. The germline V gene has CDR1 SGHNT and CDR2 YYREEE (reference sequence). V gave up 3 bases and J gave up 4 bases, with 7 bases separating them. This chain's CDR3 is CASSSAIYGYTF. For the CDR3, the DNA is TGTGCCAGCAGCTCAGCAATCTATGGCTACACCTTC.

J is TRBJ1-1 and V is TRBV2; 9 nucleotides agree with TRBD1. From germline, CDR1 is SNHLY and CDR2 FYNNEI. CDR3 length: 18 amino acids. With V trimmed by 5 bases and J by 5 bases, 18 bases remained unmatched. Here the CDR3 reads CASSIPKHKTGGTTEAFF. DNA for the CDR3: TGTGCCAGCAGTATCCCTAAACATAAGACAGGGGGGACGACTGAAGCTTTCTTT.

This chain joins TRBV11-2 and TRBJ2-3; 9 bases fit TRBD2. Germline trimming cut 1 base from V and 0 bases from J; bases unmatched to any gene: 2. This CDR3 region has 16 residues. Germline V gene data show CDR1 as SGHAT and CDR2 as FQNNGV. The CDR3 nucleotides read TGTGCCAGCAGCTTAGGTAGCGGGAGTAGCACAGATACGCAGTATTTT. This codes for CASSLGSGSSTDTQYF.

The chain recombines TRBV7-2 with TRBJ2-3; D uncertain. The CDR3 is 13 residues long. V lost 5 bases to trimming and J lost 0 bases, with 6 bases between them. The germline V gene has CDR1 SGHTA and CDR2 FQGNSA. In DNA form, the CDR3 reads TGTGCCAGCAGCGTGCTCAGCACAGATACGCAGTATTTT. Amino acid sequence: CASSVLSTDTQYF. Full variable domain (rest looked up from reference TRBV7-2 and TRBJ2-3): GAGVSQSPSNKVTEKGKDVELRCDPISGHTALYWYRQSLGQGLEFLIYFQGNSAPDKSGLPSDRFSAERTGGSVSTLTIQRTQQEDSAVYLCASSVLSTDTQYFGPGTRLTVL.

The chain has TRBV7-6 and TRBJ2-5, with D unresolved. The CDR3 contains 11 residues. V lost 5 bases, J lost 5 bases, and 6 bases lay in between. CDR1 and CDR2 (germline): SGHVS, FNYEAQ. The CDR3 protein is CASSRDETQYF. Written as DNA, the CDR3 is TGTGCCAGCAGCCGCGACGAGACCCAGTACTTC.

V gene TRBV5-6 combines with J gene TRBJ2-5, with no clear D. Trimming took 4 bases from V and 0 from J, leaving 10 bases between them. The CDR3 runs to 14 residues. The V gene's germline CDR1 is SGHDT and CDR2 YYEEEE. The CDR3 region has the DNA TGTGCCAGCAGCGGGTGGGCCTACCAAGAGACCCAGTACTTC. Its protein is CASSGWAYQETQYF.